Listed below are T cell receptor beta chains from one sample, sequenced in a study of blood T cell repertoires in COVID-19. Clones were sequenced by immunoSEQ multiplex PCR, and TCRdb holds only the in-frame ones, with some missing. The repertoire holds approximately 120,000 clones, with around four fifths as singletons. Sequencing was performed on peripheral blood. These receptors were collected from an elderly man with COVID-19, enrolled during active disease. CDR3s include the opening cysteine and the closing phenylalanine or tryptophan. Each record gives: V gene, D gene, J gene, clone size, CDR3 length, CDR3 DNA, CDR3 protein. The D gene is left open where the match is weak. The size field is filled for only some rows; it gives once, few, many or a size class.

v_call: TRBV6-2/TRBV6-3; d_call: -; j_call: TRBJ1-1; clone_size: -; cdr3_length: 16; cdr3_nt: TGTGCCAGCAGTTACTCGAAGGGGGATTGGAACACTGAAGCTTTCTTT; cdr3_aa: CASSYSKGDWNTEAFF
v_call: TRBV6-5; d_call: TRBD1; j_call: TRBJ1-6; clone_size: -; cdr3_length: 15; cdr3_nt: TGTGCCAGCAGGACAGGGGGCGCAGGTAATTCACCCCTCCACTTT; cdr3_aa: CASRTGGAGNSPLHF
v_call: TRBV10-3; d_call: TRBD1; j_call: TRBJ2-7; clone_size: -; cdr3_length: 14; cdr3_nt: TGTGCCATCAGTGTGTCCCGGGACAGCTACGAGCAGTACTTC; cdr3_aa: CAISVSRDSYEQYF
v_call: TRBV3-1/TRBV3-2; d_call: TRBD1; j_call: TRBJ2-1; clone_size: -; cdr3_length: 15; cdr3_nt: TGTGCCAGCAGCCTTGGACAGGGACCCTACAATGAGCAGTTCTTC; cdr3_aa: CASSLGQGPYNEQFF
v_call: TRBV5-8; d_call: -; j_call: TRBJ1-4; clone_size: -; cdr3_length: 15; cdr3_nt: TGTGCCAGCAACCCGAGGAGCAAAGGGAGTGAAAAACTGTTTTTT; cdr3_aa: CASNPRSKGSEKLFF
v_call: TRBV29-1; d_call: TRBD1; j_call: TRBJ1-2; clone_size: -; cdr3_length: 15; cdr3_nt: TGCAGCGTGGCCGGGACAGGGGGGGACCTCTATGGCTACACCTTC; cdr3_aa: CSVAGTGGDLYGYTF
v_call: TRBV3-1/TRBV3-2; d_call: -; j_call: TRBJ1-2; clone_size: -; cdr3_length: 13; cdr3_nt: TGTGCCAGCAGCTCCGGGACTTTCTATGGCTACACCTTC; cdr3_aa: CASSSGTFYGYTF
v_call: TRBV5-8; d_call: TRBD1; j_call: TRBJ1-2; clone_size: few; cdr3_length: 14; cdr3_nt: TGTGCCAGCAGCTTGATGGGACAGGGGTATGGCTACACCTTC; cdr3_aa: CASSLMGQGYGYTF
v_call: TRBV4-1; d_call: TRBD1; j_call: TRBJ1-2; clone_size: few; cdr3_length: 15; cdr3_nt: TGCGCCAGCAGCCTTCAGACAGGGCAATTTTTAGGCTACACCTTC; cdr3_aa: CASSLQTGQFLGYTF
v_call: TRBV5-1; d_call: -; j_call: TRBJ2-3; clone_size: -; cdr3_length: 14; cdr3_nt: TGCGCCAGCAGCTTGTTTAGGGAGACAGATACGCAGTATTTT; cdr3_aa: CASSLFRETDTQYF
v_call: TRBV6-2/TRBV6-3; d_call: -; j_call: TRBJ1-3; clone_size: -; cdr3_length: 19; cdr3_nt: TGTGCCAGCAGTTACTCGACACAGCCCGAGAATGATTATAGTAACACCATATATTTT; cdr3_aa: CASSYSTQPENDYSNTIYF
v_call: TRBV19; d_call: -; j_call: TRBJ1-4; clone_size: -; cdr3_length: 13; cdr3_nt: TGTGCCAGTAGTAGGGGGCCGAATGAAAAACTGTTTTTT; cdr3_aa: CASSRGPNEKLFF
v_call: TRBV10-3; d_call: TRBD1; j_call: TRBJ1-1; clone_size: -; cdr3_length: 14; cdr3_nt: TGTGCCATCAGCGACGACAGGGATAACACTGAAGCTTTCTTT; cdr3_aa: CAISDDRDNTEAFF
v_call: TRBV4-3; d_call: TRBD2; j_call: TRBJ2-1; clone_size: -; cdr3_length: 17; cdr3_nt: TGCGCCAGCAGCCAAGAAGAACTAGCGGGAGTATCAAATGAGCAGTTCTTC; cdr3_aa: CASSQEELAGVSNEQFF
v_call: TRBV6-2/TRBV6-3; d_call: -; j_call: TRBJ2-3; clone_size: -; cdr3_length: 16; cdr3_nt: TGTGCCAGCAGTTACACGAGGGAGAGGGGCACAGATACGCAGTATTTT; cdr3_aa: CASSYTRERGTDTQYF
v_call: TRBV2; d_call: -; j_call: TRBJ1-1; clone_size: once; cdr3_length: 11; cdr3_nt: TGTGCCAGCAGTTTCGACAGTGAAGCTTTCTTT; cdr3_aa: CASSFDSEAFF
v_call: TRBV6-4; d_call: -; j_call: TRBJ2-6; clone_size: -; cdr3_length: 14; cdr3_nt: TGTGCCAGCAAGGAGGACTCTGGGGCCAACGTCCTGACTTTC; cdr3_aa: CASKEDSGANVLTF
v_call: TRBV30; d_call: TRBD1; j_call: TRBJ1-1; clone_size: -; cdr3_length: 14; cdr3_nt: TGTGCCTGGCCACAGGGGGCCCGGAACACTGAAGCTTTCTTT; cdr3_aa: CAWPQGARNTEAFF
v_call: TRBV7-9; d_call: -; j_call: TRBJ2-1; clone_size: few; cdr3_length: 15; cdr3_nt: TGTGCCAGCAGCTCTTACAGGAGCTCCTACAATGAGCAGTTCTTC; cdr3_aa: CASSSYRSSYNEQFF
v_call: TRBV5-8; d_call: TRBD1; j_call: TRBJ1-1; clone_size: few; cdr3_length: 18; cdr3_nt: TGTGCCAGCAGCTCCCGGGACAGGGGCCGCCGGGAGAACACTGAAGCTTTCTTT; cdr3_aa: CASSSRDRGRRENTEAFF
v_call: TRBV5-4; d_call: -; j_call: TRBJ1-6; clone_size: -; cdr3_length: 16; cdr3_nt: TGTGCCAGCAGCTCTGCGGGTACGGCCTATAATTCACCCCTCCACTTT; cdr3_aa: CASSSAGTAYNSPLHF
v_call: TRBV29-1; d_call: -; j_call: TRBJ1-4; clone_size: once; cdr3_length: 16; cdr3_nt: TGCAGCGTTGCACTCTCAGGGACTGCAACTAATGAAAAACTGTTTTTT; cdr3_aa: CSVALSGTATNEKLFF
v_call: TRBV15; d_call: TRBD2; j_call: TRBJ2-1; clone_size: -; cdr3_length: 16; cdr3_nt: TGTGCCACCAGCAGCTACCGGGAGGGCCCGTGGAATGAGCAGTTCTTC; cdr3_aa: CATSSYREGPWNEQFF
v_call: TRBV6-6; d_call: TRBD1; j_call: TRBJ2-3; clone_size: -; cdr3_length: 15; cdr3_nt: TGTGCCAGCAGTTACACCCGCACAGGGGAGGATACGCAGTATTTT; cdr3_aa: CASSYTRTGEDTQYF
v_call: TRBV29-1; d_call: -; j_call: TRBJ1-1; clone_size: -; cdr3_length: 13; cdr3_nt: TGCAGCGTTGAAGATATATGGGCAGGGGAGGCTTTCTTT; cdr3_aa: CSVEDIWAGEAFF
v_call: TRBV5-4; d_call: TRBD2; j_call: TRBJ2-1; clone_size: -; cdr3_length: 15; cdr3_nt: TGTGCCAGCAGCCCGAGCGGGAGGATCCACAATGAGCAGTTCTTC; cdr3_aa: CASSPSGRIHNEQFF
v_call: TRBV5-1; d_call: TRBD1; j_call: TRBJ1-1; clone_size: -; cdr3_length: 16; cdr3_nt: TGCGCCAGCAGCTCCTGGACAGGGGGGGGACGCACTGAAGCTTTCTTT; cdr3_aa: CASSSWTGGGRTEAFF
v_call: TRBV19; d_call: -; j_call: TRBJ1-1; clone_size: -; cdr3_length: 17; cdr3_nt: TGTGCCAGTATGGGACTCAGGGAATTGTTGAGGAACACTGAAGCTTTCTTT; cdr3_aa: CASMGLRELLRNTEAFF
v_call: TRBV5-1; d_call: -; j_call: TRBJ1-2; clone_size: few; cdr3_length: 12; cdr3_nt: TGCGCCAGCAGGGGGCAATCCTATGGCTACACCTTC; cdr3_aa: CASRGQSYGYTF
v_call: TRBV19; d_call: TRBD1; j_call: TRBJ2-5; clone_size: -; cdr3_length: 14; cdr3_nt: TGTGCCAGTAGTACTGACAGGGGGGACGAGACCCAGTACTTC; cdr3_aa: CASSTDRGDETQYF
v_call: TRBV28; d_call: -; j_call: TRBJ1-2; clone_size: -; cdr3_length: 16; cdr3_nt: TGTGCCAGCAGTTCGAACGGCCGTAGCCAGAACTATGGCTACACCTTC; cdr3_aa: CASSSNGRSQNYGYTF
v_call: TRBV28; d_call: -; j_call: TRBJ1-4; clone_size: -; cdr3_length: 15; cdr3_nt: TGTGCCAGCAGTTTCGAGGACAGAGAAGGTGAAAAACTGTTTTTT; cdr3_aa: CASSFEDREGEKLFF
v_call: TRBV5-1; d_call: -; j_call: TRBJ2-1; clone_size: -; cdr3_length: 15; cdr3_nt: TGCGCCAGCAGTTTGATAGGGGCGACTTACAATGAGCAGTTCTTC; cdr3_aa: CASSLIGATYNEQFF
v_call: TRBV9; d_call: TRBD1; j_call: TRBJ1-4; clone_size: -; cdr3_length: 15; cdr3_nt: TGTGCCAGCAGCCCTAGCCTCGTACAGGGGGAAAAACTGTTTTTT; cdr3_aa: CASSPSLVQGEKLFF
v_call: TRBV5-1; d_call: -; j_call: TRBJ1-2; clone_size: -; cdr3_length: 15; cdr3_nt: TGCGCCAGCAGCTTGCGTTCGGACATTAACTATGGCTACACCTTC; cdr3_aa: CASSLRSDINYGYTF
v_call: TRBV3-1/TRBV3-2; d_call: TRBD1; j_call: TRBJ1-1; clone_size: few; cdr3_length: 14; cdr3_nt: TGTGCCAGCTCCCTACCCGACAGGGATGCTGAAGCTTTCTTT; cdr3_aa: CASSLPDRDAEAFF
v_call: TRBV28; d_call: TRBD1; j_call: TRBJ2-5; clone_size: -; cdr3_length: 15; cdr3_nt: TGTGCCAGCAGTTTACCCTACAGGGGCCAAGAGACCCAGTACTTC; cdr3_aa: CASSLPYRGQETQYF
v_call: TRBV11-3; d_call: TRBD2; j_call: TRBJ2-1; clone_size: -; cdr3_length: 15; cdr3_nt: TGTGCCAGCAGCTTAGTGACGGGGGGAAACAATGAGCAGTTCTTC; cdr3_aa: CASSLVTGGNNEQFF
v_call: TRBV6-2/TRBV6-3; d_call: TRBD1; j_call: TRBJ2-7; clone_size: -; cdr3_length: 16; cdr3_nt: TGTGCCAGCAGCCCCTGGACAGGGTTGACCCCCTACGAGCAGTACTTC; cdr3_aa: CASSPWTGLTPYEQYF
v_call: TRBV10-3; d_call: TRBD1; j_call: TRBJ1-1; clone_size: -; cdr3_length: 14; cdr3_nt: TGTGCCATCAGCGGGGACAGGTCTGGGACTGAAGCTTTCTTT; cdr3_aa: CAISGDRSGTEAFF
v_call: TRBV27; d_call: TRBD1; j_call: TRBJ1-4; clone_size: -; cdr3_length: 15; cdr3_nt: TGTGCCAGCAGTTTATCAACAGGGGGGGGTGAAAAACTGTTTTTT; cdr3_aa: CASSLSTGGGEKLFF
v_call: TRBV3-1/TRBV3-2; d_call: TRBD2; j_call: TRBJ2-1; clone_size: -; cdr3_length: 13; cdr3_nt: TGTGCCAGCAGCCCACGGGGGGTGAATGAGCAGTTCTTC; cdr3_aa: CASSPRGVNEQFF
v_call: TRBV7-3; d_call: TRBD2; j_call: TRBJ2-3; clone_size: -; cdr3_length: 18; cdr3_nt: TGTGCCAGCAGCTCCCGTCTTCCCGAACTAGCGGGAGCAGATACGCAGTATTTT; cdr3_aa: CASSSRLPELAGADTQYF
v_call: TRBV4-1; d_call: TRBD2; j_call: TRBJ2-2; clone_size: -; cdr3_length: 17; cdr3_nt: TGCGCCAGCAGCCAAGTAGCTGGCGGGAGACGAACCGGGGAGCTGTTTTTT; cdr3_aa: CASSQVAGGRRTGELFF
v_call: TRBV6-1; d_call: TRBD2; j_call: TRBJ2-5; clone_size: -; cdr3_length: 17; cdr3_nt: TGTGCCAGCAGTGCCCAGACTAGCGGGAGGGCCGGGGAGACCCAGTACTTC; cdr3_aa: CASSAQTSGRAGETQYF
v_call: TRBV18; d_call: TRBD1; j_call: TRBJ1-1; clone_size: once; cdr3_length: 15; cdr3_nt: TGTGCCAGTACAACCCGGGGACAGGGGTTCACTGAAGCTTTCTTT; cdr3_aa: CASTTRGQGFTEAFF
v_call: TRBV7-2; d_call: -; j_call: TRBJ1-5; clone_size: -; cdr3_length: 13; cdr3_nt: TGTGCCAGCAGCTTACGGCGAGGGCAGCCCCAGCATTTT; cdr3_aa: CASSLRRGQPQHF
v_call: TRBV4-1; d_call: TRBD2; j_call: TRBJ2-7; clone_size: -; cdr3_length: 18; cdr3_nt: TGCGCCAGCAGCCAAGAGGGGACACTAGCGGGAGAAGCCTACGAGCAGTACTTC; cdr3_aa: CASSQEGTLAGEAYEQYF
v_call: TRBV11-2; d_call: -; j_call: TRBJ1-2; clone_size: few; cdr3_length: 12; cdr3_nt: TGTGCCAGCAGCTTAGCGGGCTATGGCTACACCTTC; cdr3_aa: CASSLAGYGYTF
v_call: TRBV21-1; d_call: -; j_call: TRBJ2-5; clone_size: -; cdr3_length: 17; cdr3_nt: TGTGCCAGCAGCAAAGAAACAGGGGAAACTGTCCAAGAGACCCAGTACTTC; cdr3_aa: CASSKETGETVQETQYF
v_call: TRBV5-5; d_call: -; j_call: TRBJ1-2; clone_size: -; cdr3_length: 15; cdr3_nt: TGTGCCAGCAGCTTCGTACAGGATTCTAACTATGGCTACACCTTC; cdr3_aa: CASSFVQDSNYGYTF